These 20 T cell receptor beta chains were sequenced from one sample in a study of blood T cell repertoires in COVID-19. This table comes from immunoSEQ multiplex PCR, and its TCRdb copy is limited to in-frame clones, with some not included. This table holds tens of thousands of clones, more than 60% found once. Material: peripheral blood. Every receptor here comes from a woman in her 70s with acute or convalescent COVID-19.

J is TRBJ2-5 and V is TRBV5-1; 12 bases line up with TRBD2. The ends lost 1 base at V and 2 bases at J; junction bases unmatched: 3. The germline V gene encodes CDR1 SGHRS and CDR2 YFSETQ. This CDR3 is 16 amino acids long. The CDR3 DNA reads TGCGCCAGCAGCTTGTTACTAGCGGGAGGTCAAGAGACCCAGTACTTC. The encoded protein is CASSLLLAGGQETQYF.

The rearrangement links TRBV7-2 to TRBJ1-2, with TRBD1 matching over 11 bases. J lost 4 bases, V lost 1 base, and 2 bases had no gene match. Germline-derived CDR1 and CDR2 are SGHTA and FQGNSA. CDR3 length equals 15 residues. As DNA, the CDR3 is TGTGCCAGCAGCTTAGAGGGGACAGGGGGCTATGGCTACACCTTC. Translating gives CASSLEGTGGYGYTF. Variable domain in full (rest from reference TRBV7-2 and TRBJ1-2): GAGVSQSPSNKVTEKGKDVELRCDPISGHTALYWYRQSLGQGLEFLIYFQGNSAPDKSGLPSDRFSAERTGGSVSTLTIQRTQQEDSAVYLCASSLEGTGGYGYTFGSGTRLTVV.

This clone was observed a handful of times. This sequence joins TRBV3-1 (or the pseudogene TRBV3-2) and TRBJ2-1; 12 bases match TRBD2. This CDR3 comprises 17 residues. The junction had 8 bases not matched to a gene; V was cut back by 4 bases and J by 4 bases. Germline lookup yields CDR1 LGHDT and CDR2 YNNKEL (reference sequence). CDR3 sequence: CASSPNQGLAGYNEQFF. For the CDR3, the DNA is TGTGCCAGCAGCCCGAACCAGGGACTAGCGGGTTACAATGAGCAGTTCTTC.

The J gene is TRBJ1-2, the V gene TRBV6-5, with 8 nucleotides matching TRBD1. The germline CDR1 and CDR2 sequences are MNHEY and SVGAGI. The CDR3 loop spans 12 amino acids. Trimming took 6 bases from V and 7 from J; bases not matched to a gene: 4. The CDR3 loop reads CASSRTGFGYTF. CDR3 in DNA: TGTGCCAGCAGCCGGACAGGGTTTGGCTACACCTTC.

This clone has more than one count but fewer than ten. The rearrangement joins TRBV19 to TRBJ1-6; D is undetermined. The CDR3 is 16 residues long. V was clipped by 5 bases and J by 6 bases, with 17 bases between them. Germline V gene data show CDR1 as LNHDA and CDR2 as SQIVND (reference sequence). CDR3 sequence reads: CASSLIHEEINSPLHF. The CDR3 coding sequence is TGTGCCAGTAGTTTAATACACGAGGAAATTAATTCACCCCTCCACTTT.

The rearrangement uses TRBV28 and TRBJ1-4, with 7 bases lining up with TRBD1. The length of the CDR3 is 15 residues. Germline CDR1 is MDHEN and CDR2 is SYDVKM. V was clipped by 6 bases and J by 7 bases; unmatched bases: 11. The CDR3 loop reads CASREMGGTVEKLFF. As DNA, the CDR3 is TGTGCCAGCAGGGAAATGGGCGGGACAGTTGAAAAACTGTTTTTT.

The chain links TRBV27 to TRBJ2-2; 7 bases are shared with TRBD1. CDR1 is MNHEY, CDR2 SMNVEV, per germline (reference sequence). The V gene end was trimmed by 3 bases and the J gene end by 3 bases; junction bases not matched to a gene: 4. This CDR3 has 15 residues. The DNA of the CDR3 is TGTGCCAGCAGTTTGGGACAGTCGTACACCGGGGAGCTGTTTTTT. Translated: CASSLGQSYTGELFF.

The CDR3 protein is CASSQVGRSGSVSYEQYF. The CDR3 DNA is TGTGCCAGCAGCCAAGTCGGGCGGAGCGGGAGTGTCTCCTACGAGCAGTACTTC. The V and J genes are TRBV4-2 and TRBJ2-7; 8 bases line up with TRBD2. J gave up 0 bases and V 1 base, and 11 bases lay outside the gene matches. Germline loops: CDR1 LGHNA, CDR2 YNFKEQ. The CDR3 runs to 18 residues.

V usage is TRBV7-6 and J usage is TRBJ1-1; possibly TRBD1 for D (5 bases). CDR3 length equals 15 residues. CDR1 is SGHVS, CDR2 FNYEAQ, per germline. Between the trimmed V and J ends, which lost 0 bases and 0 bases, there was a span of 8 bases. The CDR3 DNA sequence: TGTGCCAGCAGCTTAGCGAAGGGGTTGAACACTGAAGCTTTCTTT. It codes for CASSLAKGLNTEAFF.

The genes are TRBV4-2 and TRBJ1-4; a possible D gene is TRBD1 (6 bases). The germline gives CDR1 LGHNA, CDR2 YNFKEQ. The germline V and J ends were trimmed by 1 base and 0 bases, with 9 bases remaining between them. The CDR3 is made up of 16 amino acids. The CDR3 DNA reads as TGTGCCAGCAGCCAAGGGGAGGGGGCAACTAATGAAAAACTGTTTTTT. Residues: CASSQGEGATNEKLFF.

The V gene is TRBV5-5, the J gene TRBJ2-6; D is uncertain. Germline V gene lookup returns CDR1 SGHKS and CDR2 YYEKEE (reference sequence). Deletions cut 1 base from V and 0 bases from J, with 8 bases between. The CDR3 covers 16 residues. As DNA, the CDR3 is TGTGCCAGCAGCTTGACCGCCAGCTCTGGGGCCAACGTCCTGACTTTC. Protein product: CASSLTASSGANVLTF.

The CDR3 region has the DNA TGCGCCAGCAGCCAAACGGACAGGCCTTGGGCCAAAAACATTCAGTACTTC. It yields the protein CASSQTDRPWAKNIQYF. V and J are TRBV4-3 and TRBJ2-4, with 7 bases lining up with TRBD1. The CDR3 spans 17 residues. V was clipped by 2 bases and J by 1 base; unmatched bases: 8. Germline CDR1 reads LGHNA; CDR2 reads YSLEER.

This clone was seen a few times. This rearrangement joins TRBV19 to TRBJ1-1, with 8 bases lining up with TRBD1. Losses at the gene ends were 4 bases for V and 4 bases for J; bases not matched to a gene: 5. In germline, CDR1 is LNHDA, CDR2 SQIVND (reference sequence). The CDR3 covers 14 residues. CDR3 bases: TGTGCCAGTAGTAGGACAGGGCAATCCACTGAAGCTTTCTTT. This gives the protein CASSRTGQSTEAFF.

Remarks on this clone: Germline is not matched at one junction end, which may reflect a read error. The genes are TRBV19 and TRBJ1-1; D is possibly TRBD1 (5 bases). Germline V gene data show CDR1 as LNHDA and CDR2 as SQIVND (reference sequence). The CDR3 length is 13 residues. The chain's CDR3 is CASSQKGAFHARF. The CDR3 DNA sequence: TGTGCCAGTAGCCAAAAAGGGGCATTTCATGCCCGCTTT.

The chain joins TRBV18 to TRBJ1-2; no reliable D call. The CDR3 contains 13 residues. Germline V gene data show CDR1 as KGHSH and CDR2 as LQKENI. Deletions cut 2 bases from V and 4 bases from J, with 8 bases between. The CDR3 coding sequence is TGTGCCAGCTCACCAGAGACTCTCTATGGCTACACCTTC. Its translation is CASSPETLYGYTF.

The chain couples TRBV3-1 (or the pseudogene TRBV3-2) to TRBJ2-1, with 11 bases matching TRBD1. V shed 4 bases and J 6 bases; nucleotides not matched to a gene: 8. The CDR3 spans 16 residues. Looked up from germline, CDR1 is LGHDT and CDR2 is YNNKEL (reference sequence). CDR3 in amino acids: CASSRIPGQGVNEQFF. The CDR3 nucleotides are TGTGCCAGCAGCCGAATCCCGGGACAGGGGGTCAATGAGCAGTTCTTC.

V and J are TRBV10-3 and TRBJ2-3, with TRBD2 matching over 10 bases. Germline CDR1 ENHRY, CDR2 SYGVKD. The trim removed 5 bases at V and 0 bases at J, leaving 5 bases unmatched. The CDR3 length is 16 residues. Here the CDR3 reads CAISPLAGASTDTQYF. In DNA, the CDR3 is TGTGCCATCAGTCCGCTAGCGGGGGCTAGCACAGATACGCAGTATTTT.

For the CDR3, the DNA is TGTGCCAGCAGCTTAATGACAGGGGGAAATCAGCCCCAGCATTTT. It specifies CASSLMTGGNQPQHF. This chain links TRBV7-2 with TRBJ1-5, with TRBD1 matching over 9 bases. The V and J ends lost 2 bases and 4 bases, in that order; junction bases with no gene match: 3. The CDR3 spans 15 residues. Germline V gene lookup returns CDR1 SGHTA and CDR2 FQGNSA. The full variable domain, with the rest looked up from reference TRBV7-2 and TRBJ1-5, is GAGVSQSPSNKVTEKGKDVELRCDPISGHTALYWYRQSLGQGLEFLIYFQGNSAPDKSGLPSDRFSAERTGGSVSTLTIQRTQQEDSAVYLCASSLMTGGNQPQHFGDGTRLSIL.

The chain links TRBV24-1 to TRBJ2-1; 7 bases are shared with TRBD2. Trimming cost V 7 bases and J 7 bases; bases outside gene matches: 9. Germline V gene lookup returns CDR1 KGHDR and CDR2 SFDVKD. The CDR3 totals 14 residues. CDR3 in amino acids: CATRSSGIQNEQFF. The CDR3 DNA follows: TGTGCCACCAGGTCAAGCGGGATTCAGAATGAGCAGTTCTTC.

The V gene is TRBV6-2 or TRBV6-3, the J gene TRBJ2-1; maybe TRBD2 (5 bases). V lost 6 bases to trimming and J lost 4 bases, with 10 bases between them. CDR1 and CDR2 from the germline V gene are MNHEY and SVGEGT. The CDR3 contains 13 residues. The CDR3: CASSLREYNEQFF. DNA of the CDR3: TGTGCCAGCAGCTTGAGGGAGTACAATGAGCAGTTCTTC.